Included here is one T cell receptor beta chain sequence, with context. What it binds is unknown. The data belong to a study of T cell responses to AZD1222 COVID-19 vaccine. Assay used: immunoSEQ multiplex PCR; TCRdb lists only in-frame clones, some missing. The table has more than 20,000 clones, about nine tenths seen once. Trimming left V 3 bases short and J 5 bases short, with 5 bases between. CDR1 and CDR2 (germline): DFQATT, SNEGSKA (reference sequence). CDR3 length equals 11 residues. Study-wide results and limits: Receipt of two AZD1222 doses was followed by a rise in Spike-specific TCR breadth and depth.

The receptor was isolated from an adult who received the AZD1222 COVID-19 vaccine. The sequences come from peripheral blood, collected 28 days after the second AZD1222 dose. The chain uses TRBV20-1 and TRBJ1-5; no clear D. The CDR3, as DNA: TGCAGTGCTAGTAATCATCAGCCCCAGCATTTT. It specifies CSASNHQPQHF.